This TCR beta chain was observed in a study of T cell repertoires in cytomegalovirus infection. Across the study: Public signatures in TCR beta pointed to CMV infection and matching HLA type.

The CDR3 length is 15 residues. Germline values: CDR1 SGDLS, CDR2 YYNGEE. Unmatched junction bases numbered 9, after V lost 4 bases and J lost 7 bases. A few counts support this clonotype. The antigen is unknown. One entry per CDR3 protein, called by TCRdb with MiXCR from the reads. Of 250,000 to 300,000 distinct CDR3 sequences detected, 22% appear once; the ten largest clones hold roughly a fifth. The sequence derives from a human donor in good health (CMV status not recorded). Some clones in this sample may be carry-over from other donors' samples. The rearrangement links TRBV9 to TRBJ2-7, with TRBD2 identical over 12 bases. The sequences come from cultured PBMCs, collected from culture after CMV antigen stimulation. The CDR3 DNA is TGTGCCAGCAGCCCCCGACTAGCGGGAGCAAGTGAGCAGTACTTC. Protein product: CASSPRLAGASEQYF.